A selection of T cell receptor beta chains follows, all from one sample in a study of monozygotic twins with inflammatory bowel disease. TCRdb reprocessed the 5' RACE reads and reports one entry per CDR3 protein, with no DNA. This sample's table reports over 200,000 distinct CDR3 sequences. Sequencing used blood. The receptors stem from a human donor with ulcerative colitis or Crohn's disease, or a healthy co-twin of an affected twin (not recorded which). The CDR3 runs from the conserved cysteine through the conserved F or W.

>TRBV29-1|TRBJ2-2
CSVEVTSGDGTGELFF
>TRBV14|TRBJ1-2
CASSQARVASYGYTF
>TRBV5-1|TRBJ2-7
CASSLLTGPYEQYF
>TRBV7-2|TRBJ1-2
CASSFVHYGYTF
>TRBV28|TRBJ2-4
CASSSPDRALAKNIQYF
>TRBV10-3|TRBJ1-2
CAISESIPTERGYNYGYTF
>TRBV20-1|TRBJ2-3
CSARDLLGRETGTDTQYF
>TRBV12-3/TRBV12-4|TRBJ2-2
CASRRQIDTGELFF
>TRBV30|TRBJ2-2
CAWSVLWSSGNTGELFF
>TRBV6-5|TRBJ1-2
CASRRQGNYGYTF